This T cell receptor (beta chain) originates from a study of blood T cell repertoires in COVID-19. At the level of the study: The United States, Italy and Spain were the sources of the acute and convalescent COVID-19 samples. PBMCs, B-cell-depleted T cells, or T cells were the source of the cDNA or gDNA that made up the material.

As originally analysed: Cell counts per sample came from amplifying reference gene primers. Profiling relied on immunoSEQ multiplex PCR, and the TCRdb table lists in-frame clones only, not all of them. The D gene and trimming were derived from the DNA, and the V and J assignments and clone size from that table. Among about 110,000 clones listed, about 88% were seen once. Germline V gene data show CDR1 as MDHEN and CDR2 as SYDVKM. This CDR3 is built from 15 residues. V was clipped by 3 bases and J by 4 bases, with 13 bases between them. This clone occurred a few times. The chain links TRBV28 to TRBJ1-5, with D perhaps TRBD1 (6 bases). This TCR came from a woman in her fifties or sixties with acute or convalescent COVID-19. Material for sequencing was peripheral blood. The CDR3 spells CASSFSGTINQPQHF. The CDR3 DNA reads TGTGCCAGCAGTTTTTCCGGGACAATTAATCAGCCCCAGCATTTT.